This passage covers 8 T cell receptor beta chains from one sample sequenced in a study of OX40 agonist ivuxolimab in advanced cancers. TCRdb keeps only in-frame clones here, not all; method: immunoSEQ multiplex PCR. The top ten hold roughly 4.1% of the sample, which has about 60,000 clones, about 91% seen once. This specimen consisted of CD4+ or CD8+ T cells sorted from blood, obtained in a trial of the OX40 agonist ivuxolimab. These TCRs come from an adult with an advanced solid tumor such as melanoma, head and neck, liver or kidney cancer.

The chain is built from TRBV6-5 and TRBJ2-3; D may correspond to TRBD1 or TRBD2 (5 bases each). This CDR3 has 15 amino acids. V lost 0 bases to trimming and J lost 5 bases, with 12 bases between them. Germline CDR1 reads MNHEY; CDR2 reads SVGAGI. The CDR3 loop reads CASSYSRGDVDTQYF. In nucleotides, the CDR3 is TGTGCCAGCAGTTACTCAAGAGGGGATGTAGATACGCAGTATTTT.

The chain joins TRBV27 to TRBJ2-7; either TRBD1 or TRBD2 may fit D (6 bases each). CDR3 length: 13 residues. V shed 5 bases and J shed 1 base, with 9 bases lying between them. CDR1 MNHEY and CDR2 SMNVEV come from the germline V gene (reference sequence). The chain's CDR3 is CASSRGRSYEQYF. The CDR3 DNA sequence: TGTGCCAGCAGTCGGGGGCGGTCCTACGAGCAGTACTTC.

The chain recombines TRBV7-8 with TRBJ2-1; D gene uncertain. The V gene lost 5 bases and the J gene lost 8 bases, with 13 bases spanning the gap. The CDR3 extends over 13 amino acids. Germline CDR1 is SGHVS and CDR2 is FQNEAQ. The CDR3 protein is CASSPSSPHEQFF. CDR3 DNA: TGTGCCAGCAGCCCTTCCTCGCCCCATGAGCAGTTCTTC.

The CDR3 DNA sequence: TGTGCCAGCAGTTGGGGGGCTGAGCACAATGAGCAGTTCTTC. Encoded protein: CASSWGAEHNEQFF. The V gene is TRBV5-6, the J gene TRBJ2-1; D is perhaps TRBD1 or TRBD2 (6 bases each). Germline V lookup: CDR1 SGHDT, CDR2 YYEEEE. The V end was cut by 5 bases, the J end by 5 bases, with 14 bases between. The CDR3 is 14 residues long.

The V gene is TRBV13, the J gene TRBJ2-7; D may be TRBD1 (5 bases). The V end lost 4 bases, the J end lost 0 bases, and 10 bases lay between the germline ends. From germline, CDR1 is PRHDT and CDR2 FYEKMQ (reference sequence). This CDR3 comprises 14 residues. CDR3 in DNA: TGTGCCAGCAGCTCGACAGAGAACTCCTACGAGCAGTACGTC. Its protein product is CASSSTENSYEQYV.

The rearrangement uses TRBV28 and TRBJ1-4; the D is unclear. From germline, CDR1 is MDHEN and CDR2 SYDVKM. The V end lost 3 bases, the J end lost 7 bases, and 15 bases lay between the germline ends. This CDR3 is 15 amino acids long. The CDR3 DNA is TGTGCCAGCAGTTTTGGGCAGGTAGAGGGTGAAAAACTGTTTTTT. This sequence encodes CASSFGQVEGEKLFF.

This chain connects TRBV19 to TRBJ1-1, with TRBD1 matching over 10 bases. This CDR3 has 14 amino acids. With 5 bases clipped from V and 5 bases from J, the junction kept 5 bases outside the gene matches. The V gene's germline CDR1 is LNHDA and CDR2 SQIVND (reference sequence). CDR3 sequence reads: CASSGWTGGTEAFF. The CDR3 DNA sequence: TGTGCCAGTAGTGGATGGACAGGGGGAACTGAAGCTTTCTTT.

This clone was recorded once. This rearrangement joins TRBV7-3 to TRBJ1-6; D is ambiguous. The germline CDR1 and CDR2 sequences are SGHTA and FQGTGA. The ends were cut back, 6 bases at V and 3 bases at J, with 6 bases in the middle. CDR3 length: 13 amino acids. The CDR3 DNA sequence: TGTGCCAGCAGTCCTAACTATAATTCACCCCTCCACTTT. Encoded protein: CASSPNYNSPLHF. Full variable domain (rest looked up from reference TRBV7-3 and TRBJ1-6): GAGVSQTPSNKVTEKGKYVELRCDPISGHTALYWYRQSLGQGPEFLIYFQGTGAADDSGLPNDRFFAVRPEGSVSTLKIQRTERGDSAVYLCASSPNYNSPLHFGNGTRLTVT.